This T cell receptor beta chain came from a study of blood T cell repertoires in COVID-19. Looking at the study overall: The samples span acute and convalescent COVID-19 from the United States, Italy and Spain. PBMCs, B-cell-depleted T cells, or T cells were the source of the cDNA or gDNA that made up the material.

The V and J ends lost 1 base and 1 base respectively, with 13 bases between them. Germline V gene data show CDR1 as SGHNT and CDR2 as YENEEA. This CDR3 contains 16 residues. In the authors' methods: Estimated nucleated cell counts came from reference gene primer amplification. Profiling relied on immunoSEQ multiplex PCR, and the TCRdb table lists in-frame clones only, not all of them. V and J calls and clone size come straight from that table; D and trimming were deduced from the DNA. Among some 350,000 clones listed, around 80% were seen once. The rearrangement joins TRBV11-3 to TRBJ1-1; D gene ambiguous. The sequenced sample consisted of peripheral blood. This receptor was taken from a man aged 30 to 39 with active or convalescent COVID-19. CDR3: CASSLVALRGNTEAFF. CDR3 bases: TGTGCCAGCAGCTTAGTAGCCCTGCGGGGGAACACTGAAGCTTTCTTT.